This TCR beta chain derives from a study of blood T cell repertoires in COVID-19 (dated by TCRdb to about 2020). The study in broad terms: Collaborator samples came from the United States, Italy and Spain and covered acute and convalescent phases of COVID-19. The material from the prospective study consisted of cDNA or gDNA derived from T cells, B-cell-depleted T cells, or PBMCs. Deeply sampled blood TCRbeta repertoires from subjects exposed to, actively infected with, or recovered from COVID-19 were included in the dataset. A freely available public database, intended as a resource for researchers studying the immune response to SARS-CoV-2, is where the repertoires were released. Samples were obtained from the ongoing ImmuneRACE study (first 160 participants) and from 1,254 subjects provided by 6 global collaborators. The sample metadata nearly always contained a de-identified subject ID, COVID-19 status, age in years and sex. Where available, HLA class I and class II types were taken from metadata supplied by the sample provider and were not determined by assay-based typing. General study outcomes and caveats: Clinical and demographic metadata were provided uncurated, with the amount varying by source and participant.

The immunoSEQ Assay, a bias-controlled multiplex PCR, was used to amplify TCRbeta CDR3 regions from genomic DNA. Per the authors' processing: The number of nucleated cells in each sample was estimated by amplification of reference gene primers within the assay. To quantify the absolute abundance of each unique TCRbeta CDR3 rearrangement, sequence reads were collapsed and filtered. For each sample, productive Simpson clonality was calculated as the square root of Simpson's diversity index over productive rearrangements. TCRdb's version of the immuneACCESS table is confined to in-frame rearrangements and falls short of the full clone set. An unresolved V gene accounts for under half of the shortfall where checked; the remainder is of unknown origin. V and J calls and clone size follow that table, whereas D and trimming were derived from the DNA. Recorded for this sample are about 45,000 clones; about 90% of them occurred a single time. The top ten clones comprise around 20% of the sample.

The collaborating institutions used their own protocols to collect whole blood in K2EDTA tubes. For TCRbeta analysis, collaborator samples were shipped as frozen whole blood, as isolated PBMCs, or as DNA extracted from either sample type. The germline V end is reduced by 0 bases and the J end by 7 bases; junction bases left unmatched: 6. CDR3 length: 14 amino acids, cysteine to phenylalanine. Solely the CDR3 DNA is kept, with 42 bases framed from the first base. CDR1 and CDR2 (SGHRS, YFSETQ) derive from the germline V gene. A word on this clone: Its cognate antigen has yet to be identified. No base-level quality is on record; no much larger clone is a single base apart.

The sequence derives from a woman at least 80 years old in a cohort sampled during active or convalescent COVID-19. The V gene is TRBV5-1 and the J gene is TRBJ1-2, and 7 bases in between align with TRBD1. Sequenced input: peripheral blood. CDR3 sequence: CASSLEGARSGYTF. The base sequence is TGCGCCAGCAGCTTGGAGGGGGCTAGGAGTGGCTACACCTTC.